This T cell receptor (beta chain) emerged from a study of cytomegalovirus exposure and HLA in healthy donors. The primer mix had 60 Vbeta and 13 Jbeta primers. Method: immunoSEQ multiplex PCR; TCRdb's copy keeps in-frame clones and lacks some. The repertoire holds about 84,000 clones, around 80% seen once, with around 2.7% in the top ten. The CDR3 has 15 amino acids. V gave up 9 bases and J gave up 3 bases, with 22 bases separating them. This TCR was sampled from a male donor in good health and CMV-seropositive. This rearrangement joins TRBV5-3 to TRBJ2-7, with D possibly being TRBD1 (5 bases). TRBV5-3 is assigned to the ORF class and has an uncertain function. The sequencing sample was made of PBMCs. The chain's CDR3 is CATSWVETVHYEQYF. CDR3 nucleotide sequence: TGTGCCACCTCATGGGTGGAGACAGTACACTACGAGCAGTACTTC.